This T cell receptor beta chain emerged from a study of blood T cell repertoires in COVID-19. The wider study: Italy, Spain and the United States were the sources of the convalescent and acute COVID-19 samples.

The CDR3 totals 19 residues. Germline loops: CDR1 LGHDT, CDR2 YNNKEL (reference sequence). J was trimmed by 4 bases and V by 4 bases; bases with no gene match: 17. Per the authors' pipeline: Amplified reference gene primers provided the basis for estimating nucleated cell counts. TCRdb keeps only in-frame clones here, not all; method: immunoSEQ multiplex PCR. The V and J calls and clone size come from that table; D and trimming were worked out from the DNA. The sample has 15,000 to 20,000 clones, roughly four fifths seen once. The chain recombines TRBV3-1 (or the pseudogene TRBV3-2) with TRBJ2-2; 8 bases are shared with TRBD2. This receptor was obtained from a human donor in a cohort sampled during active COVID-19. The sample comprised peripheral blood. The chain's CDR3 is CASSREGRAGGPGTGELFF. The CDR3 DNA reads as TGTGCCAGCAGCCGAGAGGGGCGGGCGGGAGGACCGGGCACCGGGGAGCTGTTTTTT.